This passage covers 27 T cell receptor beta chains from one sample sequenced in a study of CD8 T cells in ankylosing spondylitis. Each CDR3 protein is one row after TCRdb ran MiXCR on the 5' RACE reads. The data show some 140,000 distinct CDR3 sequences, with over 9.5% seen just once and around 4.3% held by the top ten. Material for sequencing was blood, either unsorted or a sorted T cell fraction (not recorded which). These receptors were taken from a female donor with ankylosing spondylitis or in good health (not recorded which).

This clonotype came up many times. V is TRBV12-3 or TRBV12-4 and J is TRBJ1-1; TRBD1 agrees at 7 bases. Germline trimming cut 2 bases from V and 4 bases from J; bases unmatched to any gene: 4. This CDR3 has 14 residues. CDR3 protein: CASSLWGQTTEAFF. The CDR3 DNA is TGTGCCAGCAGTTTATGGGGACAGACCACTGAAGCTTTCTTT.

This clonotype was seen ten or more times. The chain uses TRBV7-9 and TRBJ2-7; the D gene is possibly TRBD2 (6 bases). Germline loops: CDR1 SEHNR, CDR2 FQNEAQ (reference sequence). Trimming cost V 3 bases and J 7 bases, with 10 bases left between them. The length of the CDR3 is 12 residues. CDR3 in amino acids: CASSFGGREQYF. In nucleotides, the CDR3 is TGTGCCAGCAGCTTCGGGGGTCGAGAGCAGTACTTC.

This clonotype was counted many times. The CDR3 DNA reads TGCAGTGCTAGAGAATTAGGGACGGCGCGTCAGCCCCAGCATTTT. The encoded protein is CSARELGTARQPQHF. The chain combines TRBV20-1 with TRBJ1-5; weak D call: TRBD1 (5 bases). The V gene lost 0 bases and the J gene lost 6 bases, with 15 bases spanning the gap. Looked up from germline, CDR1 is DFQATT and CDR2 is SNEGSKA (reference sequence). This CDR3 has 15 residues.

This clonotype was seen ten or more times. The gene calls are TRBV11-3 and TRBJ2-3; D unresolved. The CDR3 has 14 amino acids. CDR1 is SGHNT and CDR2 is YENEEA in the germline V gene. V gave up 0 bases and J gave up 2 bases, with 6 bases separating them. The CDR3 region is CASSLDAITDTQYF. The DNA for the CDR3 is TGTGCCAGCAGCTTAGACGCCATCACAGATACGCAGTATTTT.

This chain uses TRBV20-1 with TRBJ1-1; D is unresolved. Germline V gene sequence: CDR1 DFQATT, CDR2 SNEGSKA (reference sequence). Between the trimmed V and J ends, which lost 7 bases and 1 base, there was a span of 10 bases. The CDR3 has 12 amino acids. CDR3: CSVRAANTEAFF. The CDR3 nucleotides are TGCAGTGTTAGGGCAGCGAACACTGAAGCTTTCTTT.

The sample holds many counts of this clonotype. CDR3 DNA: TGTGCCAGCAGTCCCCGGGCTAGCTCCTACAATGAGCAGTTCTTC. Its translation is CASSPRASSYNEQFF. V and J are TRBV12-3 or TRBV12-4 and TRBJ2-1; D remains unclear. The V gene lost 5 bases and the J gene lost 0 bases, with 11 bases spanning the gap. The CDR3 totals 15 residues.

This clonotype occurred many times. The genes are TRBV11-2 and TRBJ1-2; no firm D call. V lost 1 base to trimming and J lost 5 bases, with 5 bases between them. CDR1 is SGHAT and CDR2 is FQNNGV in the germline V gene. There are 12 residues in the CDR3. For the CDR3, the DNA is TGTGCCAGCAGCTTAGCTGGGTATGGCTACACCTTC. Protein sequence: CASSLAGYGYTF.

This clonotype was recorded many times. CDR3 protein: CASSLDSTRTSMNTEAFF. Written as DNA, the CDR3 is TGTGCCAGCAGCTTAGATTCCACACGGACAAGCATGAACACTGAAGCTTTCTTT. This rearrangement joins TRBV11-2 to TRBJ1-1, with D possibly TRBD1 on 5 matching bases. The CDR3 has 18 residues. Germline CDR1 reads SGHAT; CDR2 reads FQNNGV. V was clipped by 0 bases and J by 0 bases, with 17 bases between them. The whole variable domain, filled in from reference TRBV11-2 and TRBJ1-1, reads EAGVAQSPRYKIIEKRQSVAFWCNPISGHATLYWYQQILGQGPKLLIQFQNNGVVDDSQLPKDRFSAERLKGVDSTLKIQPAKLEDSAVYLCASSLDSTRTSMNTEAFFGQGTRLTVV.

There are many counts of this clonotype. This rearrangement joins TRBV20-1 to TRBJ2-7, with TRBD2 identical over 12 bases. With 6 bases clipped from V and 1 base from J, the junction kept 4 bases outside the gene matches. Germline CDR1 reads DFQATT; CDR2 reads SNEGSKA (reference sequence). The CDR3 is made up of 14 amino acids. In DNA, the CDR3 is TGCAGTGCCACTGGGACTAGCGGGTCCTACGAGCAGTACTTC. Its translation is CSATGTSGSYEQYF.

This clonotype was counted once. A much larger clone lies one base from this, so it may be a read error. CDR3 DNA: TGTGCCAGCAGCTTAGGGATTTTAGCTGAAGCTTTCTTT. This codes for CASSLGILAEAFF. The gene calls are TRBV7-2 and TRBJ1-1; D remains unclear. CDR1 is SGHTA, CDR2 FQGNSA, per germline. The CDR3 totals 13 residues. Trimming took 1 base from V and 6 from J, leaving 9 bases between them. Drawing the rest from reference TRBV7-2 and TRBJ1-1, the complete variable domain is GAGVSQSPSNKVTEKGKDVELRCDPISGHTALYWYRQSLGQGLEFLIYFQGNSAPDKSGLPSDRFSAERTGGSVSTLTIQRTQQEDSAVYLCASSLGILAEAFFGQGTRLTVV.

The rearrangement uses TRBV5-1 and TRBJ2-2, with D perhaps TRBD2 (6 bases). The germline CDR1 and CDR2 sequences are SGHRS and YFSETQ. The CDR3 loop spans 15 amino acids. V was shortened by 2 bases and J by 4 bases, with 12 bases between the two germline ends. CDR3 residues: CASSLVRELTGELFF. The CDR3 DNA reads TGCGCCAGCAGCTTAGTCCGGGAGCTCACCGGGGAGCTGTTTTTT.

Remarks on this clonotype: Possible read error: a much larger clone is one base away. The chain combines TRBV5-1 with TRBJ1-2, with TRBD1 as a possible D gene (6 bases). In germline, CDR1 is SGHRS, CDR2 YFSETQ. The CDR3 has 16 residues. CDR3 loop: CDSRRVQGPLLYGYTF. CDR3 DNA sequence: TGCGACAGCAGGAGGGTACAGGGCCCATTACTCTATGGCTACACCTTC.

This clonotype came up many times. V is TRBV20-1 and J is TRBJ1-1, with D perhaps TRBD1 (5 bases). Germline CDR1 is DFQATT and CDR2 is SNEGSKA (reference sequence). The CDR3 runs 15 residues. V was shortened by 0 bases and J by 3 bases, with 14 bases between the two germline ends. CDR3 sequence reads: CSARDGGTRDTEAFF. The CDR3 nucleotides are TGCAGTGCTAGAGATGGAGGGACCAGGGACACTGAAGCTTTCTTT.

This clonotype came up many times. This rearrangement joins TRBV20-1 to TRBJ1-4; D possibly corresponds to TRBD1 (6 bases). CDR3 length equals 13 residues. Trimming left V 6 bases short and J 5 bases short, with 13 bases between. CDR1 is DFQATT, CDR2 SNEGSKA, per germline (reference sequence). The CDR3 DNA reads TGCAGTGCAAACCGGGACATGAATGAAAAACTGTTTTTT. Protein: CSANRDMNEKLFF.

The V gene is TRBV12-3 or TRBV12-4, the J gene TRBJ2-2; D possibly corresponds to TRBD2 (6 bases). V was trimmed by 8 bases and J by 7 bases, leaving 14 bases between them. The CDR3 length is 13 residues. Here the CDR3 reads CASGRGAVGELFF. CDR3 nucleotide sequence: TGTGCCAGCGGTCGCGGGGCGGTCGGGGAGCTGTTTTTT.

This clonotype was detected ten times or more. The V call is TRBV2, the J call TRBJ2-3; D unresolved. The length of the CDR3 is 12 residues. Germline V gene lookup returns CDR1 SNHLY and CDR2 FYNNEI. V lost 3 bases, J lost 3 bases, and 4 bases lay in between. The CDR3 protein is CASSDVTDTQYF. The DNA for the CDR3 is TGTGCCAGCAGTGACGTAACAGATACGCAGTATTTT.

This chain connects TRBV25-1 to TRBJ1-2, with D unclear. Germline V gene sequence: CDR1 MGHDK, CDR2 SYGVNS. The CDR3 consists of 14 residues. V gave up 3 bases and J gave up 8 bases, with 16 bases separating them. The CDR3 DNA sequence: TGTGCCAGCAGTGATTCTCCCCTGACAAGAGGCTACACCTTC. Translated: CASSDSPLTRGYTF.

This clonotype was observed many times. This sequence joins TRBV7-8 and TRBJ1-3; 9 bases are shared with TRBD1. Germline CDR1 and CDR2: SGHVS and FQNEAQ. V lost 2 bases to trimming and J lost 4 bases; unmatched junction nucleotides: 3. The CDR3 runs to 15 residues. In DNA, the CDR3 is TGTGCCAGCAGCTTACGGGGACAGGGCGGAAACACCATATATTTT. Translating it yields CASSLRGQGGNTIYF.

The sample holds one count of this clonotype. A clone one base away is much larger, so this may be a read error. The chain uses TRBV6-2 or TRBV6-3 and TRBJ2-5; D is undetermined. Germline CDR1 and CDR2: MNHEY and SVGEGT. Trimming took 6 bases from V and 5 from J, leaving 13 bases between them. This CDR3 comprises 13 residues. CDR3 residues: CASSPSRRETQYF. DNA for the CDR3: TGTGCCAGCAGCCCATCGAGAAGGGAGACCCAGTACTTC.

This clonotype was observed a few times. The chain employs TRBV7-2 and TRBJ2-3, with TRBD2 as a possible D gene (6 bases). Trimming stripped 10 bases from V and 2 bases from J, with 19 bases between. Per germline, CDR1 SGHTA and CDR2 FQGNSA. This CDR3 is built from 15 residues. As DNA, the CDR3 is TGTGCCACCATAGCTGGAGCGGGCCCCACAGATACGCAGTATTTT. It encodes CATIAGAGPTDTQYF. Full variable domain (missing parts from reference TRBV7-2 and TRBJ2-3): GAGVSQSPSNKVTEKGKDVELRCDPISGHTALYWYRQSLGQGLEFLIYFQGNSAPDKSGLPSDRFSAERTGGSVSTLTIQRTQQEDSAVYLCATIAGAGPTDTQYFGPGTRLTVL.

This sequence joins TRBV7-2 and TRBJ1-1; 8 positions agree with TRBD1. CDR1 and CDR2 from the germline V gene are SGHTA and FQGNSA. This CDR3 is 12 amino acids long. The V segment lost 5 bases and the J segment 14 bases; nucleotides outside the gene matches: 10. The CDR3, as DNA: TGTGCCAGCAGCAAACGACAGGGGCCCCGCTTCTTT. This gives the protein CASSKRQGPRFF.

This clonotype has a count of ten or more. The rearrangement links TRBV27 to TRBJ1-1; the match to TRBD1 covers 8 bases. The CDR3 length is 17 residues. Germline V gives CDR1 MNHEY, CDR2 SMNVEV (reference sequence). V dropped 1 base and J dropped 1; count of bases not matched to a gene: 8. The CDR3 coding sequence is TGTGCCAGCAGTTTATGGCCCGCGGGGACAGGGAACACTGAAGCTTTCTTT. This gives the protein CASSLWPAGTGNTEAFF.

This clonotype was seen ten or more times. The rearrangement links TRBV11-2 to TRBJ2-1; D is possibly TRBD1 or TRBD2 (5 bases each). From germline, CDR1 is SGHAT and CDR2 FQNNGV. Trimming took off 5 bases at V and 9 bases at J, with 11 bases between the two ends. The CDR3 is 12 residues long. The CDR3 region has the DNA TGTGCCAGCAGCCCGGGGACGTTTGAGCAGTTCTTC. Translation: CASSPGTFEQFF.

This clonotype appeared once. The chain is built from TRBV12-3 or TRBV12-4 and TRBJ2-7, with TRBD2 as a possible D gene (5 bases). The ends were cut back, 6 bases at V and 6 bases at J, with 12 bases in the middle. The CDR3 loop spans 12 amino acids. This CDR3 reads CASSLPRGEQYF. The CDR3 DNA reads as TGTGCCAGCAGCCTTCCCCGGGGCGAGCAGTACTTC.

This clonotype was detected many times. The genes are TRBV3-1 and TRBJ1-1; D ambiguous. V lost 4 bases to trimming and J lost 1 base, with 7 bases between them. The germline gives CDR1 LGHDT, CDR2 YNNKEL (reference sequence). CDR3 size: 13 residues. Here the CDR3 reads CASSRGKNTEAFF. Here the CDR3 DNA reads TGTGCCAGCAGCCGTGGAAAGAACACTGAAGCTTTCTTT.

The V and J genes are TRBV24-1 and TRBJ2-5; no clear D. Trimming took off 1 base at V and 0 bases at J, with 5 bases between the two ends. From germline, CDR1 is KGHDR and CDR2 SFDVKD. CDR3 length: 14 residues. The CDR3: CATSDLLNQETQYF. The CDR3 region has the DNA TGTGCCACCAGTGATTTACTCAACCAAGAGACCCAGTACTTC.

This clonotype came up many times. The CDR3 sequence is CASSPGQSNYGYTF. The CDR3 DNA sequence: TGTGCCAGCTCACCAGGGCAGTCTAACTATGGCTACACCTTC. This chain joins TRBV18 and TRBJ1-2; D ambiguous. The CDR3 extends over 14 amino acids. Per germline, CDR1 KGHSH and CDR2 LQKENI. Trimming cost V 2 bases and J 0 bases, with 7 bases left between them. The full variable domain, rest sourced from reference TRBV18 and TRBJ1-2, is NAGVMQNPRHLVRRRGQEARLRCSPMKGHSHVYWYRQLPEEGLKFMVYLQKENIIDESGMPKERFSAEFPKEGPSILRIQQVVRGDSAAYFCASSPGQSNYGYTFGSGTRLTVV.